This T cell receptor (beta chain) is drawn from a study of cytomegalovirus exposure and HLA in healthy donors. Looking at the study overall: Within the Caucasian-associated ancestry cluster were around 81% of the roughly 380 genotyped donors. Findings and caveats of the study: Reports showed the classifier diagnosing cytomegalovirus status with high specificity and sensitivity. Later on, an analysis showed TCR association rates differing by HLA locus, with DRB1 the most and HLA-C the fewest.

Details on this clone: The antigen is unknown.

PCR primers comprised 60 Vbeta and 13 Jbeta primers. Assay: immunoSEQ multiplex PCR; the TCRdb copy retains only in-frame clones and omits some. The table includes about 130,000 clones, 66% detected once. The CDR3 is 13 amino acids. Germline-derived CDR1 and CDR2 are SGHDN and FVKESK. V lost 3 bases to trimming and J lost 7 bases, with 10 bases between them. This TCR was recovered from a human donor in good health. This chain uses TRBV14 with TRBJ2-1; the D is unclear. The specimen sequenced was PBMCs. CDR3 in amino acids: CASSHGPQNEQFF. CDR3 coding DNA: TGTGCCAGCAGCCATGGGCCCCAAAATGAGCAGTTCTTC.